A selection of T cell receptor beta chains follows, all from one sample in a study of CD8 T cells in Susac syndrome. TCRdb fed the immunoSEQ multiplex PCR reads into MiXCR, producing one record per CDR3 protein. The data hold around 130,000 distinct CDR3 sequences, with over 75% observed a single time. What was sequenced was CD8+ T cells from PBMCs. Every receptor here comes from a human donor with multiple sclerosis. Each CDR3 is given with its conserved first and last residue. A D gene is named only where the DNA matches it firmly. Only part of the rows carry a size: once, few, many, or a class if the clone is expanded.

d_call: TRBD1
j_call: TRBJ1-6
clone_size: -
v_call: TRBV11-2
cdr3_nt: TGTGCCAGCAGCTCCACTTCCGGGACAGGGAATTCGAATTCACCCCTCCACTTT
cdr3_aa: CASSSTSGTGNSNSPLHF

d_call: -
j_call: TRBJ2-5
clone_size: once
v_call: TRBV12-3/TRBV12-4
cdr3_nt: TGTGCCAGCAGTGTACAAGAGACCCAGTACTTC
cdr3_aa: CASSVQETQYF

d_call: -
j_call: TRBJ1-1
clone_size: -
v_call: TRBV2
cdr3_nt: TGTGCCAGCAGTGGGGCGTCCGCTCTAGCTGAAGTTTTCTTT
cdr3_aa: CASSGASALAEVFF

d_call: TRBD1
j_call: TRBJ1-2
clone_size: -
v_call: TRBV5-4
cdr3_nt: TGTGCCAGCAGCTTAACAGGGGGCGGCTATGGCTACACCTTC
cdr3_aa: CASSLTGGGYGYTF

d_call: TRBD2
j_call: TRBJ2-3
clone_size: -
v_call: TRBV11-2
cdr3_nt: TGTGCCAGCAGCGTGGGGACTAGCCCTCCGTCGGATACGCAGTATTTT
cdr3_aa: CASSVGTSPPSDTQYF

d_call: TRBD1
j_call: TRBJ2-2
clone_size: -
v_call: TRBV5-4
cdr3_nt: TGTGCCAGCAGCTCCCGGGACAGGGACACCGGGGAGCTGTTTTTT
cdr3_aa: CASSSRDRDTGELFF

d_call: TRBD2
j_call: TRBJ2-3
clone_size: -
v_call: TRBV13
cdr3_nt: TGTGCCAGCAGTACCCTGGCGGGAGGGCAAGGAGATACGCAGTATTTT
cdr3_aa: CASSTLAGGQGDTQYF

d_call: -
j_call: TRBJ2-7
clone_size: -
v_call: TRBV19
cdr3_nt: TGTGCCAGTAGTCCCAGGGCCGCGTGGAACGAGCAGTACTTC
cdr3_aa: CASSPRAAWNEQYF

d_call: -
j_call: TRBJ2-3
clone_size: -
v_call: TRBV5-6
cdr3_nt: TGTGCCAGCGGCTACAGGTCTAGCACAGATACGCAGTATTTT
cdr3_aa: CASGYRSSTDTQYF

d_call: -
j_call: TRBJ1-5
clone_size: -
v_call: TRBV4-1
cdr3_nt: TGCGCCAGCAGCCAAGATCGCGTCTTTACTAATCAGCCCCAGCATTTT
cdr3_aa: CASSQDRVFTNQPQHF

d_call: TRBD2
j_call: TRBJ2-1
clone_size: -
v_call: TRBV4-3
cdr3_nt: TGCGCCAGCAGCCAAGGACTAGCGGGTAACTACAATGAGCAGTTCTTC
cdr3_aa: CASSQGLAGNYNEQFF

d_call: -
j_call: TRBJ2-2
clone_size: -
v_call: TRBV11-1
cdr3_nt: TGTGCCAGCAGCCCCCACTGGTCCGCTTGGGACTCCGGGCGGAGCACCGGGGAGCTGTTTTTT
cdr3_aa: CASSPHWSAWDSGRSTGELFF

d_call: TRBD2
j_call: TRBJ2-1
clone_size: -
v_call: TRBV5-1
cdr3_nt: TGCGCCAGCAGGTCCGAGCGGGGATATTACAATGAGCAGTTCTTC
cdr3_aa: CASRSERGYYNEQFF

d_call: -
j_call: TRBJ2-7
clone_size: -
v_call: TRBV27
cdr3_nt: TGTGCCAGCAGTTTTCAGGCAGGGGCGACCTACGAGCAGTACTTC
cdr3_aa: CASSFQAGATYEQYF

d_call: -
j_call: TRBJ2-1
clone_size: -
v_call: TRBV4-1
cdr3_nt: TGCGCCAGCAGCCCAGGAATCAATGAGCAGTTCTTC
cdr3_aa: CASSPGINEQFF

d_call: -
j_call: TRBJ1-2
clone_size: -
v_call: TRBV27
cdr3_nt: TGTGCCTCCGCGCCAGGGTGGAACTATGGCTACACCTTC
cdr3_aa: CASAPGWNYGYTF